This TCR beta chain was documented in a study of cytomegalovirus exposure and HLA in healthy donors. Study results and limitations: A later analysis by the authors found several of the most significant clusters apparently linked to common viral pathogens.

It was with 60 Vbeta and 13 Jbeta primers that the PCR ran. Sequenced by immunoSEQ multiplex PCR; TCRdb stores in-frame clones only, minus some. The sample holds some 150,000 clones, 70% to 75% seen once. Germline CDR1 LGHNA, CDR2 YNFKEQ. The length of the CDR3 is 13 residues. The V end was cut by 1 base, the J end by 6 bases, with 10 bases between. This clone was seen only once. Its antigen is as yet unknown. Sequenced sample: PBMCs. V usage is TRBV4-2 and J usage is TRBJ2-7, with a possible D match to TRBD2 (6 bases). The sequence derives from a woman in her 30s in good health and CMV-seronegative. The CDR3 protein is CASSQALATEQYF. The CDR3, as DNA: TGTGCCAGCAGCCAAGCTCTAGCGACCGAGCAGTACTTC.